This TCR beta chain was captured by sequencing in a study of blood T cell repertoires in COVID-19. Study-wide background: Material from acute and convalescent COVID-19 was sourced from the United States, Italy and Spain.

Clones were sequenced by immunoSEQ multiplex PCR, and TCRdb holds only the in-frame ones, with some missing. The sample shows about 88,000 clones, around nine tenths of them seen only once. Germline-derived CDR1 and CDR2 are MDHEN and SYDVKM. CDR3 size: 17 residues. The V segment lost 2 bases and the J segment 7 bases; nucleotides outside the gene matches: 16. Sequenced material: peripheral blood. This TCR came from a woman aged 60 to 75 with COVID-19, enrolled during active disease. The rearrangement uses TRBV28 and TRBJ1-1; the match to TRBD1 covers 7 bases. The CDR3 sequence is CASSLRTGGGQLIEAFF. The DNA of the CDR3 is TGTGCCAGCAGTTTAAGGACAGGTGGGGGCCAATTAATTGAAGCTTTCTTT.